This T cell receptor beta chain was recorded in a study of T cells in women clearing cervical HPV infection (dated by TCRdb to 2016 to 2019). Regarding the study in general: The cases were under 30 women with histologically confirmed HPV16-related CIN3 or worse, and 2 of these cases were invasive cancers. HLA typing was available for only a few women, so HLA type could not be excluded as a confounder. Median age was about 30 years in cases versus around 37 in controls, and baseline characteristics did not differ significantly. Among cases, blood sampling occurred a median of roughly 150 days after lesion detection, with an interquartile range of 90 to 200 days. In the parent cohort, 10,000 to 11,000 women aged 18 or older were enrolled in Guanacaste, Costa Rica, during 1993 to 1994 and then followed for approximately 7 years. The controls were around 26 women whose single incident HPV16 infection cleared within 12 months with no development of precancer or cancer. Quality controls consisted of five blinded duplicates per group, for a total of roughly 60 samples made up of approximately 50 participants and some 10 replicates. Cases and controls were matched on year of sample collection and on age within five years. The exploratory proof-of-principle case-control study was nested within the Guanacaste HPV Natural History Study in Costa Rica and compared TCR repertoires across cervical HPV16 outcomes. Blood from cases was collected at the visit at which the lesion was first identified, whereas blood from controls was collected once infection was no longer detected. What the authors observed across the whole study: Because the number of T cells per sample was unknown, the richness differences could reflect varying T-cell content rather than repertoire biology. The cross-sectional design could not show whether the associations came before the infection or were a result of it, and neither effector/memory subsets nor HPV-specific T cells were isolated. TRBV6-7 relative abundance was lower in cases than in controls (about 0.099% versus 0.16%; Bonferroni P = 0.0008). TCR repertoire richness was significantly higher in CIN3+ cases than in controls across sequencing depths, while evenness did not differ. Cases were distinguished from controls with an estimated AUC of roughly 0.82 by random forest classifiers combining richness and V gene abundances.

TCR beta CDR3 regions were amplified by multiplex PCR from an average of approximately 1,200 ng genomic DNA per sample using the immunoSEQ assay. To correct primer bias, the assay used a complete synthetic TCR repertoire to set an amplification baseline. The amplicons were sequenced using the Illumina platform. On the authors' methods: Sequences were error-corrected by clustering with frequency ratios and a modified nearest-neighbor algorithm, then analyzed in the immunoSEQ Analyzer with IMGT gene definitions. TCR richness and evenness were averaged over 20 rarefaction repeats at each rarefaction depth, excluding samples with fewer sequences than the depth. Wilcoxon rank sum tests with FDR correction were used to compare relative abundances of V, D and J genes between the groups. For the blinded duplicates, the intraclass correlation was 95% to 96% for TCR richness and averaged about 75% across about 66 gene segments. In its TCRdb copy, this immuneACCESS table keeps in-frame sequences only and misses some clones. Where compared with another copy, unresolved V genes explain less than half of these, and the others have no known cause. D and trimming were read from the DNA, whereas the V and J calls and clone size are those reported in that table. The table of this sample itemizes approximately 37,000 clones. The ten most abundant clones make up 4.5% to 6% of the sample.

Regarding this clone: What antigen it recognizes has not been identified. The CDR3 end lies 3 residues beyond the end of the read and is filled in from the germline J gene.

From the germline V gene (reference sequence), CDR1 is LNHDA and CDR2 is SQIVND. The cysteine opens and the phenylalanine closes a CDR3 of 13 amino acids. Part of the CDR3 DNA is given, 30 bases translated from base 1. Every participant had a single incident cervical HPV16 infection, and prevalent HPV16 infections were excluded. Cervical HPV DNA was detected by MY09/MY11 PCR, and genotyping was performed by dot-blot hybridization. Roughly 15 mL of heparinized blood was centrifuged, after which the buffy coat was aliquoted, frozen at -30 degrees C, and then stored at -80 degrees C. QIAGEN kits were used to extract genomic DNA from buffy coat specimens.

The V gene is TRBV19 and the J gene is TRBJ1-2; the D gene identity is not certain. This clonotype originated in a woman between 18 and 70 years old with a cervical HPV16 infection that either progressed to CIN3+ or cleared (not recorded which). Material for sequencing was blood buffy coat. The CDR3 has the sequence CASTSGRINDYTF. Incomplete CDR3 DNA: TGTGCCAGTACGAGCGGGAGAATCAATGAC.